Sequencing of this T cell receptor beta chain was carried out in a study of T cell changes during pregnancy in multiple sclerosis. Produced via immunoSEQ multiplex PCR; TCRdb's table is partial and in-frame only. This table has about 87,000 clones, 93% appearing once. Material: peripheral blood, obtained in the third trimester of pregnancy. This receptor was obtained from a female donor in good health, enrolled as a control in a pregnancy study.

The CDR3 bases are TGTGCCATCAGTGAACCTAGCGGGAGGACCGGGGAGCTGTTTTTT. Translated: CAISEPSGRTGELFF. V is TRBV10-3 and J is TRBJ2-2; 11 nucleotides line up with TRBD2. From germline, CDR1 is ENHRY and CDR2 SYGVKD. V lost 3 bases, J lost 5 bases, and 2 bases stayed unmatched. The CDR3 consists of 15 residues.